This T cell receptor beta chain stems from a study of beta chain features in type 1 diabetes (dated 2018 in TCRdb). About the study as a whole: Mean age, gender distribution, total cell number and subset yield were not different between patients and healthy donors. Regulatory and stem cell-like memory subsets were obtained from only 8 patients and roughly 8 healthy donors, while naive and central memory subsets were obtained from all 30 or so donors. In the study, recently diagnosed type 1 diabetes patients and matched healthy donors were compared on the TCRB repertoires of their sorted circulating CD4+ T cell subsets. A total of roughly 100 million sorted cells were examined across all samples, and the number of cells per subset was strongly correlated with RNA yield. Overall results and qualifications from the work: Because cDNA rather than genomic DNA was sequenced, highly expressing activated cells could have been over-represented, although no difference in activation and CD3 levels was found between groups. HLA sub-analyses involved small numbers of individuals, so any influence of HLA type on TCRB rearrangement remained unresolved. Patients with type 1 diabetes made fewer insertions and deleted more nucleotides at VDJ recombination sites, implying thymic rearrangement abnormalities. Naive, central memory and regulatory TCRB repertoires appeared to be more similar among patients than among healthy donors. Shorter templates might have been favored by PCR, but patient and control samples were amplified and corrected together, so both groups would have been affected equally by any skew. In all four CD4+ subsets, TCRB CDR3 length was moderately but significantly shorter in type 1 diabetes patients.

As regards this clone: This clone's antigen is unknown. The sample holds no much larger clone one base away, and base qualities are not on file.

Each donor gave one peripheral blood draw, averaging approximately 0.12 L, which was collected into heparinised tubes. A BD FACSAria II and a panel including CD45RO, CCR7, CD25, CD127, CD95 and CD27 were used to sort naive, central memory, regulatory and stem cell-like memory CD4+ T cells. Purity was above 95% for every sorted population. PBMCs were separated immediately by Lymphoprep density gradient centrifugation and were stained directly, without being cultured. So that batch effects would be minimized, each experiment stained and sorted samples in pairs, pairing one healthy donor with one patient. All of the isolated RNA was reverse transcribed with the High Capacity cDNA Reverse Transcription Kit, so expressed TCRB transcripts were sequenced. Deep immunoSEQ sequencing was performed on naive, central memory and regulatory T cell samples, with an average of roughly 3.5 million total reads per sample. Sorted cells were lysed in RLT buffer and RNA was extracted with DNase-treated RNeasy Micro or Mini kits, depending on cell number. To prevent cross-contamination, every cell subset was processed on its own, while patient and healthy donor samples were processed together. The immunoSEQ multiplex PCR was used to amplify TCRB sequences from cDNA, yielding 87-bp fragments that span the CDR3 region. Sequencing of the amplicons was done on the Illumina HiSeq platform. The study's processing was this. Synthetic template baselines were used to correct PCR bias computationally, reads within Hamming distance 2 were collapsed together, and singletons that could not be merged were discarded. Reads were aligned to IMGT to assign V, D and J genes, CDR3 length, and insertions or deletions at six rearrangement sites. Within each subset, clonotype counts were normalized to the number of sorted cells before true diversity and Gini coefficients were calculated with the tcR R package. Repertoire sharing was quantified using the overlap coefficient calculated on TCRB nucleotide sequences. TCRdb stores this immuneACCESS table with in-frame sequences only. Part of the clones is absent; in the studies checked, under half of the shortfall reflects unresolved V genes, and no reason is known for the rest. The V and J calls and clone size are taken from that table; D and trimming were inferred from the DNA. The sample includes roughly 150,000 clones, with approximately 8.7% observed a single time. The top ten constitute roughly 0.72% of the sample.

Measured from the cysteine to the phenylalanine, the CDR3 is 13 residues long. Only the CDR3 portion is preserved as DNA: 39 bases, with reading frame beginning at the first base. V gives up 10 bases and J gives up 11 bases, and the segment between their germline ends measures 23 bases. Per the germline V gene, MNHEY is the CDR1 and SVGAGI is the CDR2. The chain was built from TRBV6-5 and TRBJ1-1; the best D guess is TRBD1, with 5 bases matching. Sequenced: central memory CD4+ T cells from blood. This receptor was taken from a woman in her 30s with type 1 diabetes. The CDR3 region: CAITPGQNIGAFF. In nucleotides, the sequence is TGTGCCATCACCCCAGGGCAGAATATAGGGGCTTTCTTT.